Described below is a single T cell receptor (beta chain) sequence and its context. The antigen this receptor binds is unknown. Base qualities are missing; no much larger clone stands one base away. The collaborating institutions used their own protocols to collect whole blood in K2EDTA tubes. For TCRbeta analysis, collaborators shipped samples as frozen whole blood, isolated PBMCs, or DNA extracted from either of those sample types. TCRbeta CDR3 regions were amplified from genomic DNA by means of the immunoSEQ Assay, a bias-controlled multiplex PCR. Per the original workflow: Within the assay, amplification of reference gene primers was used to estimate how many nucleated cells each sample contained. Sequence reads were collapsed and filtered to measure the absolute abundance of every unique TCRbeta CDR3 rearrangement. For each sample, productive Simpson clonality was calculated as the square root of Simpson's diversity index over productive rearrangements. The table was pulled from immuneACCESS by TCRdb, which kept in-frame rearrangements only. Such tables lose some clones; where checked, under half of the loss comes from unresolved V genes, and the rest has no known cause. The V and J calls and clone size were taken over from that table, and D and trimming were inferred from the DNA. In this sample the table shows 140,000 to 150,000 clones, approximately 80% of which occur a single time. Of the sample, roughly 13% falls within the top ten clones.

The record originates from a study of blood T cell repertoires in COVID-19 (dated by TCRdb to between 2020 and 2021). Background on the whole study: The collaborator samples originated in the United States, Italy and Spain and spanned the acute and convalescent phases of COVID-19. The prospective study material was composed of cDNA or gDNA derived from T cells, B-cell-depleted T cells, or PBMCs. Deeply sampled blood TCRbeta repertoires from subjects exposed to, actively infected with, or recovered from COVID-19 were included in the dataset. The repertoires were released in a freely available public database meant as a resource for research on the immune response to SARS-CoV-2. The samples were drawn from two sources: the first 160 participants of the ongoing ImmuneRACE study, and 950 to 1,500 subjects contributed by 6 global collaborators. Sample metadata almost always included a de-identified subject ID, COVID-19 status, age in years and sex. Where HLA class I and class II types were available, the types were taken from metadata supplied by the sample provider, not from assay-based typing. Beyond this particular receptor, the publication reports: Clinical and demographic metadata were provided uncurated, with the amount varying by source and participant.

From the germline V gene (reference sequence), CDR1 is SEHNR and CDR2 is FQNEAQ. The CDR3 covers 15 residues, taking in both the cysteine and the phenylalanine. Solely the CDR3 DNA is kept, with 45 bases framed from the first base. Clipping removes 1 base from V and 2 bases from J, with 3 as the unmatched junction base count. The receptor's source is a man aged 55 to 70 with active or convalescent COVID-19. This sequence uses TRBV7-9 and TRBJ2-3; TRBD2 lines up with 7 middle nucleotides. Input material: peripheral blood. The CDR3 protein sequence reads: CASSLEGTTTDTQYF. The nucleotide sequence is given as TGTGCCAGCAGCTTAGAAGGGACTACCACAGATACGCAGTATTTT.